This TCR beta chain was recorded in a study of blood T cell repertoires in COVID-19. Study at large: Acute-phase and convalescent COVID-19 samples originated in the United States, Italy and Spain. Sample material is recorded as cDNA or gDNA derived from T cells, B-cell-depleted T cells, or PBMCs.

Authors' processing steps: Estimated nucleated cell counts came from reference gene primer amplification. The data were produced by immunoSEQ multiplex PCR, yet TCRdb's version contains in-frame clones alone and is incomplete. V and J calls and clone size are as listed in that table; D and trimming were resolved from the DNA. The sample shows about 160,000 clones, more than 75% of them seen only once. The CDR3 is made up of 15 amino acids. The chain uses TRBV21-1 and TRBJ2-1; the table's D gene call, TRBD2, was not cross checked with the DNA. TRBV21-1 is a pseudogene segment. The receptor was isolated from a woman aged 50 to 60 with COVID-19, enrolled during active disease. Sample: peripheral blood. CDR3 region: CASSNWTSGGGEQFF. CDR3 bases: TGTGCCAGCAGCAACTGGACTAGCGGGGGAGGTGAGCAGTTCTTC.